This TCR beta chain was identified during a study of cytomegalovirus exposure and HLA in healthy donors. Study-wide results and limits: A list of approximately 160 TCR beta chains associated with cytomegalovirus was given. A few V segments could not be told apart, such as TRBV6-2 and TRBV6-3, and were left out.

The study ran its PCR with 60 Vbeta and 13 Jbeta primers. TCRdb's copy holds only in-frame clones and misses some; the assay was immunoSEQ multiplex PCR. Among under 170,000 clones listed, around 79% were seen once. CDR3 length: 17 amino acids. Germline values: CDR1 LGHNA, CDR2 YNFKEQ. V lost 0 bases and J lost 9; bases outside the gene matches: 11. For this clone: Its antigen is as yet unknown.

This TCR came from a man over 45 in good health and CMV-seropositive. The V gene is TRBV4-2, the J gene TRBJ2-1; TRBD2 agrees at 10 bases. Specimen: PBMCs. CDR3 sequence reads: CASSQDRNSGRYGEQFF. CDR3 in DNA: TGTGCCAGCAGCCAAGATCGGAATAGCGGGAGGTACGGTGAGCAGTTCTTC.